This is a list of T cell receptor beta chains from one sample in a study of early T cells in non-severe SARS-CoV-2 infection. TCRdb redid the calling of the 5' RACE reads with MiXCR, one entry per CDR3 protein. The sample contains 25,000 to 30,000 distinct CDR3 sequences, roughly 4.5% of which appear only once. Material for sequencing was whole blood. These receptors originate from an adult who was a healthcare worker with PCR-confirmed SARS-CoV-2 infection or an uninfected control (not recorded which). Each CDR3 is given with its conserved first and last residue. A D gene is named only where the DNA matches it firmly. Only part of the rows carry a size: once, few, many, or a class if the clone is expanded.

v_gene: TRBV15; j_gene: TRBJ2-7; d_gene: TRBD1; abundance: many; CDR3aa: CATSRGSDRGEQYF; CDR3nt: TGTGCCACCAGCAGGGGAAGCGACAGGGGAGAGCAGTACTTC
v_gene: TRBV28; j_gene: TRBJ1-2; d_gene: -; abundance: many; CDR3aa: CASSVPFRGSLGYTF; CDR3nt: TGTGCCAGCAGTGTCCCCTTTCGGGGCAGCTTGGGCTACACCTTC
v_gene: TRBV7-9; j_gene: TRBJ1-4; d_gene: -; abundance: -; CDR3aa: CASSPLLAENEKLFF; CDR3nt: TGTGCCAGCAGCCCGCTCCTCGCCGAAAATGAAAAACTGTTTTTT
v_gene: TRBV20-1; j_gene: TRBJ1-1; d_gene: -; abundance: many; CDR3aa: CSAPQGNTEAFF; CDR3nt: TGCAGTGCTCCACAGGGGAACACTGAAGCTTTCTTT
v_gene: TRBV20-1; j_gene: TRBJ2-5; d_gene: TRBD2; abundance: few; CDR3aa: CSANLAGGLQETQYF; CDR3nt: TGCAGTGCTAACCTGGCGGGAGGGCTTCAGGAGACCCAGTACTTC
v_gene: TRBV25-1; j_gene: TRBJ1-5; d_gene: TRBD1; abundance: many; CDR3aa: CASSEHRGSNQPQHF; CDR3nt: TGTGCCAGCAGTGAACACAGGGGAAGCAATCAGCCCCAGCATTTT
v_gene: TRBV29-1; j_gene: TRBJ2-1; d_gene: -; abundance: few; CDR3aa: CSGERAYVGEQFF; CDR3nt: TGCAGCGGGGAGAGGGCCTATGTCGGTGAGCAGTTCTTC
v_gene: TRBV19; j_gene: TRBJ2-2; d_gene: TRBD1; abundance: few; CDR3aa: CASGYIGGSTGELFF; CDR3nt: TGTGCCAGTGGCTACATAGGGGGCTCAACCGGGGAGCTGTTTTTT
v_gene: TRBV18; j_gene: TRBJ1-1; d_gene: -; abundance: many; CDR3aa: CASSLGANTEAFF; CDR3nt: TGTGCCAGCTCGCTGGGAGCCAACACTGAAGCTTTCTTT
v_gene: TRBV5-4; j_gene: TRBJ2-7; d_gene: -; abundance: many; CDR3aa: CASSNDYEQYF; CDR3nt: TGTGCCAGCAGCAATGACTACGAGCAGTACTTC
v_gene: TRBV20-1; j_gene: TRBJ2-1; d_gene: TRBD1; abundance: many; CDR3aa: CSARGQYNEQFF; CDR3nt: TGCAGTGCTAGGGGACAGTACAATGAGCAGTTCTTC
v_gene: TRBV7-8; j_gene: TRBJ2-5; d_gene: -; abundance: many; CDR3aa: CASSLQGRVEETQYF; CDR3nt: TGTGCCAGCAGCTTACAGGGGCGAGTAGAAGAGACCCAGTACTTC
v_gene: TRBV28; j_gene: TRBJ1-6; d_gene: TRBD1; abundance: few; CDR3aa: CASSPRTGLGNSPLHF; CDR3nt: TGTGCCAGCAGCCCCCGGACAGGGTTGGGCAATTCACCCCTCCACTTT
v_gene: TRBV18; j_gene: TRBJ1-1; d_gene: -; abundance: many; CDR3aa: CASSPLGGRGDEAFF; CDR3nt: TGTGCCAGCTCACCGTTAGGGGGGAGGGGTGATGAAGCTTTCTTT
v_gene: TRBV7-2; j_gene: TRBJ1-5; d_gene: TRBD1; abundance: many; CDR3aa: CASSLGQGLSNQPQHF; CDR3nt: TGTGCCAGCAGCTTAGGACAGGGTCTAAGCAATCAGCCCCAGCATTTT
v_gene: TRBV5-4; j_gene: TRBJ2-3; d_gene: -; abundance: -; CDR3aa: CASSLLRGQAAADTQYF; CDR3nt: TGTGCCAGCAGCTTACTCCGGGGCCAGGCGGCAGCAGATACGCAGTATTTT
v_gene: TRBV7-9; j_gene: TRBJ1-1; d_gene: -; abundance: many; CDR3aa: CASSLVGRENTEAFF; CDR3nt: TGTGCCAGCAGCTTAGTCGGACGGGAGAACACTGAAGCTTTCTTT
v_gene: TRBV27; j_gene: TRBJ2-2; d_gene: -; abundance: few; CDR3aa: CASSLRRTGELFF; CDR3nt: TGTGCCAGCAGTTTAAGAAGGACCGGGGAGCTGTTTTTT
v_gene: TRBV3-1; j_gene: TRBJ2-2; d_gene: -; abundance: few; CDR3aa: CASSHSTKNTGELFF; CDR3nt: TGTGCCAGCAGCCATTCAACGAAGAACACCGGGGAGCTGTTTTTT
v_gene: TRBV7-2; j_gene: TRBJ2-1; d_gene: -; abundance: many; CDR3aa: CASSQTVRGEQFF; CDR3nt: TGTGCCAGCAGCCAAACCGTGCGCGGTGAGCAGTTCTTC
v_gene: TRBV10-2; j_gene: TRBJ2-7; d_gene: TRBD2; abundance: many; CDR3aa: CASGGTTPYEQYF; CDR3nt: TGCGCCAGCGGAGGGACTACCCCCTACGAGCAGTACTTC
v_gene: TRBV28; j_gene: TRBJ1-1; d_gene: -; abundance: many; CDR3aa: CASSLDWSTEAFF; CDR3nt: TGTGCCAGCAGTTTAGACTGGAGCACTGAAGCTTTCTTT
v_gene: TRBV20-1; j_gene: TRBJ2-5; d_gene: -; abundance: many; CDR3aa: CSARDPIIPDWETQYF; CDR3nt: TGCAGTGCTAGAGATCCGATTATCCCCGATTGGGAGACCCAGTACTTC
v_gene: TRBV7-2; j_gene: TRBJ2-7; d_gene: -; abundance: -; CDR3aa: CASSLKIEQYF; CDR3nt: TGTGCCAGCAGCTTAAAAATCGAGCAGTACTTC
v_gene: TRBV7-2; j_gene: TRBJ1-6; d_gene: TRBD1; abundance: many; CDR3aa: CASSSGTGANSPLHF; CDR3nt: TGTGCCAGCAGCTCCGGGACAGGGGCTAATTCACCCCTCCACTTT
v_gene: TRBV7-2; j_gene: TRBJ1-1; d_gene: -; abundance: -; CDR3aa: CASSLGSGRTEAFF; CDR3nt: TGTGCCAGCAGCTTAGGCTCGGGACGCACTGAAGCTTTCTTT
v_gene: TRBV7-2; j_gene: TRBJ2-1; d_gene: TRBD2; abundance: many; CDR3aa: CASSPPSRGDYNEQFF; CDR3nt: TGTGCCAGCAGCCCCCCTTCCCGGGGGGACTACAATGAGCAGTTCTTC
v_gene: TRBV15; j_gene: TRBJ1-4; d_gene: -; abundance: many; CDR3aa: CATSNEDTEKLFF; CDR3nt: TGTGCCACCAGCAACGAGGACACCGAAAAACTGTTTTTT
v_gene: TRBV6-2/TRBV6-3; j_gene: TRBJ2-7; d_gene: -; abundance: -; CDR3aa: CARIRDRPSSYEQYF; CDR3nt: TGTGCCAGGATACGCGACAGGCCTTCGTCCTACGAGCAGTACTTC
v_gene: TRBV7-2; j_gene: TRBJ2-7; d_gene: TRBD1; abundance: many; CDR3aa: CASSLGQGQHEQYF; CDR3nt: TGTGCCAGCAGCTTAGGACAGGGACAACACGAGCAGTACTTC
v_gene: TRBV19; j_gene: TRBJ2-3; d_gene: -; abundance: many; CDR3aa: CASSPGGAWTDTQYF; CDR3nt: TGTGCCAGTAGCCCCGGGGGCGCGTGGACAGATACGCAGTATTTT
v_gene: TRBV6-2/TRBV6-3; j_gene: TRBJ2-3; d_gene: -; abundance: many; CDR3aa: CASSPWTVGTQYF; CDR3nt: TGTGCCAGCAGCCCGTGGACCGTTGGTACGCAGTATTTT
v_gene: TRBV12-3/TRBV12-4; j_gene: TRBJ2-1; d_gene: TRBD1; abundance: many; CDR3aa: CASSGRGRNEQFF; CDR3nt: TGTGCCAGCAGTGGCAGGGGGCGCAATGAGCAGTTCTTC
v_gene: TRBV4-3; j_gene: TRBJ2-1; d_gene: TRBD2; abundance: many; CDR3aa: CASSQKREGGNEQFF; CDR3nt: TGCGCCAGCAGCCAAAAGCGGGAGGGCGGGAATGAGCAGTTCTTC
v_gene: TRBV20-1; j_gene: TRBJ2-1; d_gene: TRBD2; abundance: many; CDR3aa: CSARGTSGRNYNEQFF; CDR3nt: TGCAGTGCTAGAGGGACTAGCGGGAGGAACTACAATGAGCAGTTCTTC
v_gene: TRBV11-2; j_gene: TRBJ2-2; d_gene: -; abundance: -; CDR3aa: CASKFGWARYTGELFF; CDR3nt: TGTGCCAGCAAGTTTGGTTGGGCGAGGTACACCGGGGAGCTGTTTTTT
v_gene: TRBV7-2; j_gene: TRBJ1-1; d_gene: -; abundance: -; CDR3aa: CASSSRAGEGTEAFF; CDR3nt: TGTGCCAGCAGCTCCCGTGCAGGGGAAGGCACTGAAGCTTTCTTT
v_gene: TRBV6-6; j_gene: TRBJ2-5; d_gene: -; abundance: many; CDR3aa: CASRIVGGQETQYF; CDR3nt: TGTGCCAGCCGTATAGTTGGGGGCCAAGAGACCCAGTACTTC
v_gene: TRBV5-4; j_gene: TRBJ2-2; d_gene: TRBD2; abundance: -; CDR3aa: CTSSRGDSGELFF; CDR3nt: TGTACCAGCTCTCGGGGGGACTCCGGGGAGCTGTTTTTT
v_gene: TRBV4-2; j_gene: TRBJ2-1; d_gene: -; abundance: many; CDR3aa: CASSQVAPGDEQFF; CDR3nt: TGTGCCAGCAGCCAAGTGGCCCCAGGCGATGAGCAGTTCTTC
v_gene: TRBV7-9; j_gene: TRBJ2-1; d_gene: -; abundance: few; CDR3aa: CASSLGNLRDEQFF; CDR3nt: TGTGCCAGCAGCTTAGGGAACCTGCGGGATGAGCAGTTCTTC
v_gene: TRBV27; j_gene: TRBJ2-5; d_gene: TRBD2; abundance: many; CDR3aa: CASKPAGVETQYF; CDR3nt: TGTGCCAGCAAACCAGCGGGAGTGGAGACCCAGTACTTC
v_gene: TRBV7-3; j_gene: TRBJ1-1; d_gene: -; abundance: many; CDR3aa: CASTTHAGAMSEAFF; CDR3nt: TGTGCCAGCACCACCCACGCGGGGGCTATGAGTGAAGCTTTCTTT
v_gene: TRBV29-1; j_gene: TRBJ1-1; d_gene: TRBD1; abundance: many; CDR3aa: CSAGTGLNTEAFF; CDR3nt: TGCAGCGCCGGGACAGGATTGAACACTGAAGCTTTCTTT
v_gene: TRBV2; j_gene: TRBJ1-1; d_gene: -; abundance: many; CDR3aa: CARTLSLNTEAFF; CDR3nt: TGTGCCAGAACCCTGTCTCTGAACACTGAAGCTTTCTTT
v_gene: TRBV20-1; j_gene: TRBJ2-7; d_gene: TRBD2; abundance: few; CDR3aa: CSAHGTTTSYEQYF; CDR3nt: TGCAGTGCTCACGGGACTACGACCTCCTACGAGCAGTACTTC
v_gene: TRBV27; j_gene: TRBJ2-3; d_gene: -; abundance: many; CDR3aa: CASDSGQTYTDTQYF; CDR3nt: TGTGCCAGCGATAGTGGCCAAACTTACACAGATACGCAGTATTTT
v_gene: TRBV3-1; j_gene: TRBJ1-1; d_gene: -; abundance: many; CDR3aa: CASSLHTEAFF; CDR3nt: TGTGCCAGCAGCCTCCATACTGAAGCTTTCTTT
v_gene: TRBV28; j_gene: TRBJ2-3; d_gene: -; abundance: many; CDR3aa: CASSFAQGTDTQYF; CDR3nt: TGTGCCAGCAGTTTCGCACAGGGCACAGATACGCAGTATTTT
v_gene: TRBV19; j_gene: TRBJ2-2; d_gene: -; abundance: many; CDR3aa: CASSLVSTGELFF; CDR3nt: TGTGCCAGTAGTTTGGTATCCACCGGGGAGCTGTTTTTT
v_gene: TRBV7-9; j_gene: TRBJ2-3; d_gene: TRBD1; abundance: many; CDR3aa: CASTFRTGADTQYF; CDR3nt: TGTGCCAGCACCTTCCGGACAGGGGCAGATACGCAGTATTTT
v_gene: TRBV20-1; j_gene: TRBJ2-7; d_gene: -; abundance: few; CDR3aa: CSPDLYYEQYF; CDR3nt: TGCAGTCCTGATCTATACTACGAGCAGTACTTC
v_gene: TRBV12-3/TRBV12-4; j_gene: TRBJ2-3; d_gene: -; abundance: many; CDR3aa: CASSLYGRDTQYF; CDR3nt: TGTGCCAGCAGTTTATACGGGAGAGATACGCAGTATTTT
v_gene: TRBV5-6; j_gene: TRBJ2-2; d_gene: -; abundance: many; CDR3aa: CASSLAGPTGELFF; CDR3nt: TGTGCCAGCAGCTTGGCGGGACCTACCGGGGAGCTGTTTTTT
v_gene: TRBV29-1; j_gene: TRBJ1-2; d_gene: -; abundance: many; CDR3aa: CSVDERARYTF; CDR3nt: TGCAGCGTTGATGAGAGGGCGCGCTACACCTTC